The next 31 T cell receptor beta chains were all read from a single sample in a study of response to subunit inactivated influenza vaccine. TCRdb redid the calling of the RT-PCR reads with MiXCR, one entry per CDR3 protein. This sample yields hundreds of thousands of distinct CDR3 sequences, of which approximately 15% are seen a single time; around 7.6% belongs to the top ten. The sample here was PBMCs from blood, taken roughly 2 weeks before vaccination. All receptors derive from a man between 50 and 59 years old who received an inactivated influenza vaccine.

This clonotype was counted a few times. This sequence joins TRBV6-5 and TRBJ1-1, with 7 bases fitting TRBD1. The CDR3 is 16 amino acids. V dropped 0 bases and J dropped 1; count of bases not matched to a gene: 5. Germline values: CDR1 MNHEY, CDR2 SVGAGI. CDR3 sequence: CASSYSTGTGNTEAFF. In nucleotides, the CDR3 is TGTGCCAGCAGTTACTCGACAGGGACGGGGAACACTGAAGCTTTCTTT.

The chain joins TRBV15 to TRBJ2-7, with 10 bases that match TRBD1. The length of the CDR3 is 14 residues. J lost 5 bases, V lost 6 bases, and 7 bases had no gene match. The germline V gene has CDR1 LNHNV and CDR2 YYDKDF (reference sequence). The CDR3 coding sequence is TGTGCCACCAGTCAAGACAGGGGGCAGGACGAGCAGTACTTC. It is translated as CATSQDRGQDEQYF.

The rearrangement joins TRBV4-3 to TRBJ2-3; D ambiguous. This CDR3 comprises 13 residues. Germline V lookup: CDR1 LGHNA, CDR2 YSLEER. V lost 0 bases and J 4 bases, leaving 5 bases between the germline ends. This CDR3 reads CASSQDRPDTQYF. In nucleotides, the CDR3 is TGCGCCAGCAGCCAAGATCGGCCAGATACGCAGTATTTT.

V and J are TRBV3-1 and TRBJ2-7; perhaps TRBD1 as D (6 bases). Germline V CDR1 and CDR2: LGHDT, YNNKEL (reference sequence). Trimming stripped 4 bases from V and 2 bases from J, with 18 bases between. The CDR3 is 16 residues long. CDR3 amino acids: CASSLADRRLAYEQYF. CDR3 in DNA: TGTGCCAGCAGCCTAGCTGACAGGAGGTTAGCCTACGAGCAGTACTTC.

The chain combines TRBV10-3 with TRBJ2-3; D is possibly TRBD1 (5 bases). V lost 3 bases and J 0 bases, leaving 7 bases between the germline ends. CDR3 length: 14 residues. In germline, CDR1 is ENHRY, CDR2 SYGVKD. CDR3 sequence (DNA): TGTGCCATCAGTGATAAGGGGAGCACAGATACGCAGTATTTT. As protein: CAISDKGSTDTQYF.

CDR3 residues: CASSLGTGGFADTQYF. The CDR3 DNA reads TGTGCCAGCAGCTTAGGAACAGGGGGTTTCGCAGATACGCAGTATTTT. The chain is built from TRBV7-6 and TRBJ2-3, with 8 bases aligning to TRBD1. Trimming took 1 base from V and 4 from J; bases not matched to a gene: 7. Germline V lookup: CDR1 SGHVS, CDR2 FNYEAQ. The CDR3 runs 16 residues.

This clonotype was observed many times. The chain recombines TRBV10-3 with TRBJ2-1, with D possibly TRBD2 on 6 matching bases. The CDR3 is 16 residues long. CDR1 is ENHRY, CDR2 SYGVKD, per germline. V was shortened by 0 bases and J by 0 bases, with 9 bases between the two germline ends. In DNA, the CDR3 is TGTGCCATCAGTGAGTCGGGTAGCGGCTCCTACAATGAGCAGTTCTTC. Its protein is CAISESGSGSYNEQFF.

This chain uses TRBV20-1 with TRBJ2-5; TRBD2 matches at 14 bases. Germline V gives CDR1 DFQATT, CDR2 SNEGSKA (reference sequence). This CDR3 has 18 residues. V shed 3 bases, J shed 1 base, and the junction held 10 bases outside the gene matches. Here the CDR3 DNA reads TGCAGTGCTAGGCAGGGGGGACTAGCGGGAGACTTCCAAGAGACCCAGTACTTC. This translates into CSARQGGLAGDFQETQYF.

V is TRBV19 and J is TRBJ2-3; 8 positions agree with TRBD1. J lost 1 base, V lost 9 bases, and 21 bases had no gene match. Germline CDR1 LNHDA, CDR2 SQIVND (reference sequence). The CDR3 sequence is 19 residues long. The CDR3 region has the DNA TGTGCCAGCCGAAACTTCGGACAGGGTGGCGGCCCAGGCACAGATACGCAGTATTTT. It is translated as CASRNFGQGGGPGTDTQYF. Combining the CDR3 with reference TRBV19 and TRBJ2-3 gives the whole variable domain DGGITQSPKYLFRKEGQNVTLSCEQNLNHDAMYWYRQDPGQGLRLIYYSQIVNDFQKGDIAEGYSVSREKKESFPLTVTSAQKNPTAFYLCASRNFGQGGGPGTDTQYFGPGTRLTVL.

This chain uses TRBV20-1 with TRBJ2-1; unclear D gene. CDR1 and CDR2 from the germline V gene are DFQATT and SNEGSKA (reference sequence). The CDR3 has 11 amino acids. Trimming removed 5 bases from V and 9 bases from J, with 11 bases in between. This chain's CDR3 is CSAPRLSEQFF. For the CDR3, the DNA is TGCAGTGCTCCAAGATTGAGTGAGCAGTTCTTC.

The chain has TRBV29-1 and TRBJ2-1; 8 bases agree with TRBD2. Germline loops: CDR1 SQVTM, CDR2 ANQGSEA. The CDR3 has 16 residues. V shed 5 bases, J shed 0 bases, and the junction held 9 bases outside the gene matches. The CDR3 reads CSVRRTSSISYNEQFF. CDR3 nucleotide sequence: TGCAGCGTTAGAAGGACTAGCTCAATCTCCTACAATGAGCAGTTCTTC.

The chain links TRBV7-2 to TRBJ2-5; tentatively, D is TRBD1 or TRBD2 (5 bases each). This CDR3 region has 13 residues. Deletions cut 5 bases from V and 4 bases from J, with 11 bases between. Germline CDR1 reads SGHTA; CDR2 reads FQGNSA. CDR3 nucleotides: TGTGCCAGCAGCCGCCGGGACGGAGAGACCCAGTACTTC. This sequence encodes CASSRRDGETQYF.

This clonotype was found many times. The genes are TRBV10-3 and TRBJ1-3; D remains ambiguous. CDR1 is ENHRY, CDR2 SYGVKD, per germline. This CDR3 has 15 residues. V was shortened by 2 bases and J by 0 bases, with 8 bases between the two germline ends. CDR3 in DNA: TGTGCCATCAGTGAGATGGGTCTCTCTGGAAACACCATATATTTT. This translates into CAISEMGLSGNTIYF.

This clonotype showed up many times. The V gene is TRBV7-9, the J gene TRBJ2-7, with 7 nucleotides matching TRBD1. The CDR3 extends over 12 amino acids. Per germline, CDR1 SEHNR and CDR2 FQNEAQ (reference sequence). After removal of 4 bases from V and 6 bases from J, the junction contained 3 bases not matched to a gene. The CDR3 is CASSSTGREQYF. In nucleotides, the CDR3 is TGTGCCAGCAGCTCGACAGGGCGCGAGCAGTACTTC. Full variable domain (rest looked up from reference TRBV7-9 and TRBJ2-7): DTGVSQNPRHKITKRGQNVTFRCDPISEHNRLYWYRQTLGQGPEFLTYFQNEAQLEKSRLLSDRFSAERPKGSFSTLEIQRTEQGDSAMYLCASSSTGREQYFGPGTRLTVT.

V usage is TRBV2 and J usage is TRBJ2-3; 9 bases are shared with TRBD2. CDR3 length: 14 amino acids. Trimming took 2 bases from V and 6 from J; bases not matched to a gene: 3. The V gene's germline CDR1 is SNHLY and CDR2 FYNNEI. The DNA of the CDR3 is TGTGCCAGCAGTGAATTGAGCGGGAGGGATACGCAGTATTTT. Protein product: CASSELSGRDTQYF. Complete variable domain (other parts from reference TRBV2 and TRBJ2-3): EPEVTQTPSHQVTQMGQEVILRCVPISNHLYFYWYRQILGQKVEFLVSFYNNEISEKSEIFDDQFSVERPDGSNFTLKIRSTKLEDSAMYFCASSELSGRDTQYFGPGTRLTVL.

The rearrangement uses TRBV15 and TRBJ2-3, with D unclear. CDR1 is LNHNV and CDR2 is YYDKDF in the germline V gene (reference sequence). V was cut by 5 bases and J by 5 bases, with 11 bases left in between. The CDR3 is 13 amino acids. Written as DNA, the CDR3 is TGTGCCACCAGCCCCCCCATGGGAGATACGCAGTATTTT. This sequence encodes CATSPPMGDTQYF. Full variable domain (remainder filled in from reference TRBV15 and TRBJ2-3): DAMVIQNPRYQVTQFGKPVTLSCSQTLNHNVMYWYQQKSSQAPKLLFHYYDKDFNNEADTPDNFQSRRPNTSFCFLDIRSPGLGDTAMYLCATSPPMGDTQYFGPGTRLTVL.

The chain is built from TRBV20-1 and TRBJ2-4; 15 positions agree with TRBD2. J lost 5 bases, V lost 0 bases, and 14 bases had no gene match. The CDR3 contains 20 residues. From germline, CDR1 is DFQATT and CDR2 SNEGSKA (reference sequence). CDR3: CSARDTGLAGGIGWENIQYF. CDR3 DNA: TGCAGTGCTAGAGATACTGGACTAGCGGGGGGGATTGGTTGGGAAAACATTCAGTACTTC.

This sequence joins TRBV15 and TRBJ2-1; the D is unclear. The germline CDR1 and CDR2 sequences are LNHNV and YYDKDF (reference sequence). The CDR3 sequence is 12 residues long. V gave up 1 base and J gave up 10 bases, with 8 bases separating them. CDR3: CATSRGAKEQFF. The CDR3 bases are TGTGCCACCAGCAGAGGAGCGAAGGAGCAGTTCTTC. Full variable domain (rest looked up from reference TRBV15 and TRBJ2-1): DAMVIQNPRYQVTQFGKPVTLSCSQTLNHNVMYWYQQKSSQAPKLLFHYYDKDFNNEADTPDNFQSRRPNTSFCFLDIRSPGLGDTAMYLCATSRGAKEQFFGPGTRLTVL.

This clonotype came up a few times. The chain combines TRBV7-2 with TRBJ2-1; tentatively, D is TRBD1 or TRBD2 (5 bases each). Germline loops: CDR1 SGHTA, CDR2 FQGNSA. With 3 bases removed from V and 13 bases from J, the gap between germline ends came to 13 bases. The CDR3 sequence is 12 residues long. The CDR3, as DNA: TGTGCCAGCAGCTTGGGACCAGGAAATCAGTTCTTC. It translates to CASSLGPGNQFF. The variable domain in full, with the rest retrieved from reference TRBV7-2 and TRBJ2-1, is GAGVSQSPSNKVTEKGKDVELRCDPISGHTALYWYRQSLGQGLEFLIYFQGNSAPDKSGLPSDRFSAERTGGSVSTLTIQRTQQEDSAVYLCASSLGPGNQFFGPGTRLTVL.

CDR3 loop: CASSQGVGFTYEQYF. The CDR3 DNA reads as TGCGCCAGCAGCCAAGGGGTAGGGTTTACCTACGAGCAGTACTTC. The gene calls are TRBV4-3 and TRBJ2-7; D ambiguous. V dropped 1 base and J dropped 2 bases, with 12 bases sitting between them. The CDR3 loop spans 15 amino acids. Germline values: CDR1 LGHNA, CDR2 YSLEER.

This clonotype showed up just a few times. The chain joins TRBV28 to TRBJ1-5; D gene unclear. The CDR3 has 17 amino acids. V dropped 3 bases and J dropped 4 bases, with 19 bases sitting between them. Per germline, CDR1 MDHEN and CDR2 SYDVKM. DNA of the CDR3: TGTGCCAGCAGTTTCAGAGTACCCAGACGGTGGAATCAGCCCCAGCATTTT. Encoded protein: CASSFRVPRRWNQPQHF.

This clonotype has more than one count but fewer than ten. This chain connects TRBV19 to TRBJ1-2; possibly TRBD1 for D (6 bases). CDR3 length: 15 residues. Between the trimmed V and J ends, which lost 2 bases and 2 bases, there was a span of 12 bases. Germline V lookup: CDR1 LNHDA, CDR2 SQIVND (reference sequence). CDR3 sequence (DNA): TGTGCCAGTAGTATAAGGGGGGAACTGAACTATGGCTACACCTTC. This encodes CASSIRGELNYGYTF.

This clonotype was seen repeatedly, ten times or more. This chain links TRBV30 with TRBJ1-4; D is undetermined. V shed 2 bases and J shed 8 bases, with 6 bases lying between them. There are 11 residues in the CDR3. Germline CDR1 reads GTSNPN; CDR2 reads SVGIG (reference sequence). CDR3 loop: CAWSIREKLFF. CDR3 nucleotide sequence: TGTGCCTGGAGTATAAGGGAAAAACTGTTTTTT.

This clonotype appeared a few times. The CDR3 coding sequence is TGTGCCACCAGCAGAGATTTGACTGAGCAGTTCTTC. Its protein product is CATSRDLTEQFF. V is TRBV15 and J is TRBJ2-1; D gene ambiguous. V was trimmed by 0 bases and J by 9 bases, leaving 6 bases between them. The CDR3 sequence is 12 residues long. Germline V gives CDR1 LNHNV, CDR2 YYDKDF (reference sequence). The complete variable domain, with remaining parts taken from reference TRBV15 and TRBJ2-1, reads DAMVIQNPRYQVTQFGKPVTLSCSQTLNHNVMYWYQQKSSQAPKLLFHYYDKDFNNEADTPDNFQSRRPNTSFCFLDIRSPGLGDTAMYLCATSRDLTEQFFGPGTRLTVL.

Only a few counts were recorded for this clonotype. The chain combines TRBV7-2 with TRBJ1-6; D not resolved. This CDR3 comprises 13 residues. The V gene's germline CDR1 is SGHTA and CDR2 FQGNSA. Trimming removed 5 bases from V and 6 bases from J, with 8 bases in between. CDR3 in DNA: TGTGCCAGCAGCCCTAGGTTTAATTCACCCCTCCACTTT. Its translation is CASSPRFNSPLHF.

At least ten counts were recorded for this clonotype. The V call is TRBV7-2, the J call TRBJ2-5, with a tentative D call TRBD1 (6 bases). The CDR3 is made up of 17 amino acids. Trimming stripped 4 bases from V and 1 base from J, with 19 bases between. Germline CDR1 is SGHTA and CDR2 is FQGNSA. CDR3 nucleotide sequence: TGTGCCAGCAGCTGGGACAAGGGTATGGGAAGCCAAGAGACCCAGTACTTC. This gives the protein CASSWDKGMGSQETQYF.

This clonotype has a handful of counts. The V call is TRBV4-1, the J call TRBJ2-5; D is unclear. Deletions cut 1 base from V and 2 bases from J, with 8 bases between. There are 14 residues in the CDR3. Germline loops: CDR1 MGHRA, CDR2 YSYEKL. This CDR3 is CASSQVTLQETQYF. The CDR3 region has the DNA TGCGCCAGCAGCCAAGTAACCCTTCAAGAGACCCAGTACTTC.

This clonotype was observed at least ten times. The V call is TRBV5-1, the J call TRBJ2-1; D gene ambiguous. This CDR3 has 15 residues. In germline, CDR1 is SGHRS, CDR2 YFSETQ. Trimming cost V 0 bases and J 0 bases, with 7 bases left between them. CDR3 sequence reads: CASSLVQSSYNEQFF. DNA of the CDR3: TGCGCCAGCAGCTTGGTTCAGAGCTCCTACAATGAGCAGTTCTTC.

This clonotype occurred many times. This chain links TRBV11-2 with TRBJ2-2, with TRBD1 matching over 11 bases. Germline trimming cut 5 bases from V and 6 bases from J; bases unmatched to any gene: 11. The CDR3 is 17 amino acids. CDR1 SGHAT and CDR2 FQNNGV come from the germline V gene. Here the CDR3 reads CASSPYFGTGGSGELFF. The DNA for the CDR3 is TGTGCCAGCAGCCCCTATTTCGGGACAGGGGGATCCGGGGAGCTGTTTTTT. Full variable domain (rest looked up from reference TRBV11-2 and TRBJ2-2): EAGVAQSPRYKIIEKRQSVAFWCNPISGHATLYWYQQILGQGPKLLIQFQNNGVVDDSQLPKDRFSAERLKGVDSTLKIQPAKLEDSAVYLCASSPYFGTGGSGELFFGEGSRLTVL.

This clonotype was seen only a few times. The V call is TRBV12-3 or TRBV12-4, the J call TRBJ2-7; perhaps TRBD1 as D (7 bases). V gave up 3 bases and J gave up 7 bases, with 13 bases separating them. CDR3 length: 13 residues. The CDR3 is CASSFAAGGEQYF. The CDR3 DNA reads as TGTGCCAGCAGTTTTGCAGCAGGGGGGGAGCAGTACTTC.

A few counts support this clonotype. The chain recombines TRBV12-3 or TRBV12-4 with TRBJ1-5; TRBD1 is a possible D gene (5 bases). V lost 1 base and J 4 bases, leaving 14 bases between the germline ends. The CDR3 covers 16 residues. The CDR3 DNA follows: TGTGCCAGCAGTTTAGGGGGGAGGGCGAGGAATCAGCCCCAGCATTTT. It specifies CASSLGGRARNQPQHF.